The T cell receptor (beta chain) under discussion was sequenced for a study of cytomegalovirus exposure and HLA in healthy donors. General study findings and limits: A likely sequencing artifact accounted for one observed cluster of highly shared sequence variants.

V shed 2 bases and J 0 bases; nucleotides not matched to a gene: 12. The CDR3 covers 19 residues. Germline V CDR1 and CDR2: SNHLY, FYNNEI. Vbeta (60) and Jbeta (13) primers were used in the PCR. Generated by immunoSEQ multiplex PCR, the TCRdb table keeps only in-frame clones and is missing some. In all, the sample yields tens of thousands of clones. Details on this clone: Its target is unknown.

The TCR sequence derives from a woman in her 30s in good health and CMV-seronegative. The specimen sequenced was PBMCs. This chain joins TRBV2 and TRBJ2-3; 9 bases match TRBD1. In nucleotides, the CDR3 is TGTGCCAGCAGTGAAAGGGGACAGGGAACCCTTTCTAGCACAGATACGCAGTATTTT. This gives the protein CASSERGQGTLSSTDTQYF.